One sample yielded the 19 T cell receptor beta chains listed below, sequenced in a study of T cell clonality in common variable immunodeficiency. Findings of the study overall: In common variable immunodeficiency, TCR beta chains reportedly carried fewer deletions and N-nucleotide insertions.

The antigens these receptors bind are not known. Sequenced by immunoSEQ multiplex PCR; TCRdb stores in-frame clones only, minus some. The sample lists around 28,000 clones, none appearing once, the ten largest making up about 29%. Sequencing was performed on peripheral blood mononuclear cells. The source is a human donor with common variable immunodeficiency.

This clone has a count of ten or more. The CDR3 is cut off 3 residues early in the read; its end comes from the germline J gene. V is TRBV7-2 and J is TRBJ1-1; D not resolved. The CDR3 has 14 residues. The V end was cut by 1 base, the J end by 3 bases, with 9 bases between. In germline, CDR1 is SGHTA, CDR2 FQGNSA. The sequenced CDR3 bases are TGTGCCAGCAGCTTAGTAGGGCAGTACACTGAA. It encodes CASSLVGQYTE. The full CDR3 reads CASSLVGQYTEAFF.

In regard to this clone: The sequenced fragment ends 3 residues before the CDR3 boundary, so the rest is inferred from the germline J gene. The gene calls are TRBV19 and TRBJ2-4; D unresolved. This CDR3 spans 14 amino acids. V lost 5 bases to trimming and J lost 0 bases, with 8 bases between them. CDR1 is LNHDA, CDR2 SQIVND, per germline (reference sequence). CDR3 region: CASSPVLAKNIQYF. The DNA read from the CDR3 is TGTGCCAGTAGTCCGGTACTAGCCAAAAACATT.

This clone has only a few counts. The sequence runs out 3 residues before the end of the CDR3; the remainder is reconstructed from the germline J gene. The chain couples TRBV18 to TRBJ1-1; maybe TRBD1 (6 bases). CDR1 KGHSH and CDR2 LQKENI come from the germline V gene. Trimming took 1 base from V and 2 from J, leaving 8 bases between them. The CDR3 loop spans 14 amino acids. CDR3 sequence: CASSPRQDNTEAFF. The DNA read from the CDR3 is TGTGCCAGCTCACCACGACAGGATAACACTGAA.

This clone was recorded at least ten times. The CDR3 goes on 3 residues after the read ends, and that part is filled in from the germline J gene. The V and J genes are TRBV20-1 and TRBJ2-3, with 9 positions matching TRBD2. The germline V gene encodes CDR1 DFQATT and CDR2 SNEGSKA (reference sequence). The CDR3 sequence is 16 residues long. Unmatched junction bases numbered 8, after V lost 0 bases and J lost 4 bases. The sequenced CDR3 bases are TGCAGTGCTAGAGATCTGGCGGGGGGGCCGGCAGATACG. The encoded protein is CSARDLAGGPADT. The full CDR3 sequence reads CSARDLAGGPADTQYF.

This clone was recorded many times. The covered CDR3 bases are TGTGCCAGCAGTTACGGACAGGATTATTCACCC. Protein product: CASSYGQDYSP. The entire CDR3 reads CASSYGQDYSPLHF. This sequence joins TRBV6-2 or TRBV6-3 and TRBJ1-6, with TRBD1 identical over 7 bases. The CDR3 end is not reached by the read, which stops 3 residues before it; the germline J gene fills it in. The V gene end was trimmed by 2 bases and the J gene end by 8 bases; junction bases not matched to a gene: 3. This CDR3 contains 14 residues. The germline CDR1 and CDR2 sequences are MNHEY and SVGEGT.

On this clone: Sequencing ends 3 residues short of the CDR3 end; the germline J gene provides the rest. V and J are TRBV19 and TRBJ1-2, with a possible D match to TRBD1 (5 bases). This CDR3 has 13 residues. Looked up from germline, CDR1 is LNHDA and CDR2 is SQIVND (reference sequence). Trimming stripped 5 bases from V and 3 bases from J, with 10 bases between. The CDR3: CASSPRGDYGYTF. Incomplete CDR3 DNA: TGTGCCAGTAGTCCCCGAGGGGACTATGGC.

As for this clone: From the germline J gene comes the end of the CDR3, since the read stops 3 residues before it. V and J are TRBV7-9 and TRBJ1-6; 8 nucleotides match TRBD1. Per the germline V gene, CDR1 is SEHNR and CDR2 is FQNEAQ (reference sequence). The CDR3 length is 15 residues. J was trimmed by 8 bases and V by 1 base; bases with no gene match: 4. The part of the CDR3 DNA that was read is TGTGCCAGCAGCTTAGAGCAGGGGGCGCATTCACCC. Translation gives CASSLEQGAHSP. From start to end, the CDR3 is CASSLEQGAHSPLHF.

This clone came up many times. The observed sequence ends 3 residues before the CDR3 terminus, with the missing tail filled in from the germline J gene. Different DNA sequences within this sample yield the same CDR3. V usage is TRBV7-9 and J usage is TRBJ2-4; 9 nucleotides line up with TRBD1. CDR3 length: 14 residues. V dropped 5 bases and J dropped 4; count of bases not matched to a gene: 3. Per the germline V gene, CDR1 is SEHNR and CDR2 is FQNEAQ (reference sequence). Incomplete CDR3 DNA: TGTGCCAGCAGCGTCGACAGGGGGAAAAACATT. Encoded protein: CASSVDRGKNI. The full CDR3 sequence reads CASSVDRGKNIQYF.

A few counts support this clone. The sequenced fragment ends 3 residues before the CDR3 boundary, so the rest is inferred from the germline J gene. This sequence joins TRBV7-6 and TRBJ2-7; 7 nucleotides line up with TRBD1. V shed 5 bases, J shed 2 bases, and the junction held 6 bases outside the gene matches. Germline CDR1 reads SGHVS; CDR2 reads FNYEAQ. The CDR3 extends over 14 amino acids. The CDR3 spells CASSQSGTAYEQYF. The covered CDR3 bases are TGTGCCAGCAGCCAATCCGGGACAGCCTACGAG.

This clone has a count of ten or more. The CDR3 is cut off 3 residues early in the read; its end comes from the germline J gene. The chain employs TRBV7-2 and TRBJ1-6, with D possibly matching TRBD1 (5 bases). CDR3 length: 15 amino acids. V dropped 7 bases and J dropped 1 base, with 11 bases sitting between them. Per germline, CDR1 SGHTA and CDR2 FQGNSA. Partial CDR3 DNA: TGTGCCAGCAATCCCCAGGGTTCCTATAATTCACCC. This encodes CASNPQGSYNSP. The entire CDR3 sequence reads CASNPQGSYNSPLHF.

Concerning this clone itself: The read gets to within 3 residues of the CDR3 end, and the germline J gene fills in the rest. The chain links TRBV19 to TRBJ1-5, with D maybe TRBD1 (6 bases). This CDR3 region has 16 residues. The germline V gene encodes CDR1 LNHDA and CDR2 SQIVND (reference sequence). With 5 bases removed from V and 3 bases from J, the gap between germline ends came to 17 bases. The part of the CDR3 DNA that was read is TGTGCCAGTAGTCGAAGGGGGACGATAGACAATCAGCCC. It is translated as CASSRRGTIDNQP. The entire CDR3 sequence reads CASSRRGTIDNQPQHF.

With regard to this clone: The read comes to an end 3 residues before the CDR3 does, leaving the germline J gene to fill in the end. Additional DNA sequences in this sample encode the identical CDR3. The chain has TRBV7-8 and TRBJ1-1; TRBD1 agrees at 8 bases. Trimming took 2 bases from V and 4 from J; bases not matched to a gene: 0. The germline V gene encodes CDR1 SGHVS and CDR2 FQNEAQ. CDR3 length equals 13 residues. CDR3 amino acids: CASSLTGGTEAFF. Partial CDR3 DNA: TGTGCCAGCAGCTTAACAGGGGGCACTGAA.

This clone was detected only a few times. From the germline J gene comes the end of the CDR3, since the read stops 3 residues before it. V and J are TRBV7-2 and TRBJ2-1, with a weak D call TRBD1 (5 bases). Germline loops: CDR1 SGHTA, CDR2 FQGNSA. The CDR3 spans 15 residues. Trimming took off 3 bases at V and 7 bases at J, with 16 bases between the two ends. The CDR3 bases that were read are TGTGCCAGCAGCTTTGGGGCCCAACCGGCGAATGAG. It specifies CASSFGAQPANE. The CDR3 as a whole reads CASSFGAQPANEQFF.

About this clone itself: Coverage ceases 3 residues before the CDR3 finishes, and the germline J gene fills in the end. The chain couples TRBV11-2 to TRBJ1-2, with TRBD1 matching over 7 bases. The V gene's germline CDR1 is SGHAT and CDR2 FQNNGV. The CDR3 loop spans 15 amino acids. The CDR3 sequence is CASSLRGTDQGGYTF. CDR3 DNA (partial): TGTGCCAGCAGCTTACGGGGGACAGACCAGGGGGGC. The variable domain in full, with the rest retrieved from reference TRBV11-2 and TRBJ1-2, is EAGVAQSPRYKIIEKRQSVAFWCNPISGHATLYWYQQILGQGPKLLIQFQNNGVVDDSQLPKDRFSAERLKGVDSTLKIQPAKLEDSAVYLCASSLRGTDQGGYTFGSGTRLTVV.

This clone was observed a few times. The read falls 3 residues short of the CDR3 end, and the missing part is taken from the germline J gene. The J gene is TRBJ1-1, the V gene TRBV19; 9 bases match TRBD1. Germline assignment: CDR1 LNHDA and CDR2 SQIVND (reference sequence). The CDR3 contains 15 residues. This CDR3 is CATLPSGTGKVRAFF. Incomplete CDR3 DNA: TGTGCCACCTTACCCTCCGGGACAGGGAAGGTTCGA. The full variable domain, with the rest looked up from reference TRBV19 and TRBJ1-1, is DGGITQSPKYLFRKEGQNVTLSCEQNLNHDAMYWYRQDPGQGLRLIYYSQIVNDFQKGDIAEGYSVSREKKESFPLTVTSAQKNPTAFYLCATLPSGTGKVRAFFGQGTRLTVV.

This clone was picked up a small number of times. The read gets to within 3 residues of the CDR3 end, and the germline J gene fills in the rest. The identical CDR3 is also encoded by other nucleotide sequences in the sample. The V call is TRBV7-2, the J call TRBJ2-5, with TRBD2 matching over 7 bases. The CDR3 covers 13 residues. Germline values: CDR1 SGHTA, CDR2 FQGNSA. V lost 3 bases to trimming and J lost 5 bases; unmatched junction nucleotides: 3. The CDR3 protein is CASSFAGEETQYF. CDR3 DNA (partial): TGTGCCAGCAGCTTCGCGGGAGAGGAGACC. The full variable domain, completed using reference TRBV7-2 and TRBJ2-5, is GAGVSQSPSNKVTEKGKDVELRCDPISGHTALYWYRQSLGQGLEFLIYFQGNSAPDKSGLPSDRFSAERTGGSVSTLTIQRTQQEDSAVYLCASSFAGEETQYFGPGTRLLVL.

This clone was counted many times. The CDR3 end is not reached by the read, which stops 3 residues before it; the germline J gene fills it in. V usage is TRBV5-6 and J usage is TRBJ2-7, with 11 positions matching TRBD2. Germline V gene data show CDR1 as SGHDT and CDR2 as YYEEEE. The CDR3 covers 15 residues. The junction had 3 bases not matched to a gene; V was cut back by 3 bases and J by 1 base. CDR3 residues: CASSSGLAGSYEQYF. The covered CDR3 bases are TGTGCCAGCAGCTCAGGACTAGCGGGTTCCTACGAG.

The sample holds many counts of this clone. The CDR3 end falls 3 residues outside the read, so it is completed with the germline J gene. The chain combines TRBV20-1 with TRBJ2-1, with TRBD2 matching 9 bases. CDR1 is DFQATT, CDR2 SNEGSKA, per germline (reference sequence). The CDR3 is 15 residues long. V gave up 4 bases and J gave up 0 bases; unmatched junction bases: 4. Partial CDR3 DNA: TGCAGTGCTACTAGCGGGGCGAGCTCCTACAATGAG. Translated: CSATSGASSYNE. The whole CDR3 protein is CSATSGASSYNEQFF.

This clone has a count of ten or more. The CDR3 extends 3 residues past the end of the read, so its final part is completed from the germline J gene. V usage is TRBV2 and J usage is TRBJ2-5; 9 positions agree with TRBD1. V lost 6 bases to trimming and J lost 4 bases; unmatched junction nucleotides: 9. The CDR3 has 15 residues. Germline CDR1 SNHLY, CDR2 FYNNEI. CDR3 region: CASRGGQGVGETQYF. The DNA read from the CDR3 is TGTGCCAGCAGAGGGGGACAGGGCGTAGGAGAGACC.